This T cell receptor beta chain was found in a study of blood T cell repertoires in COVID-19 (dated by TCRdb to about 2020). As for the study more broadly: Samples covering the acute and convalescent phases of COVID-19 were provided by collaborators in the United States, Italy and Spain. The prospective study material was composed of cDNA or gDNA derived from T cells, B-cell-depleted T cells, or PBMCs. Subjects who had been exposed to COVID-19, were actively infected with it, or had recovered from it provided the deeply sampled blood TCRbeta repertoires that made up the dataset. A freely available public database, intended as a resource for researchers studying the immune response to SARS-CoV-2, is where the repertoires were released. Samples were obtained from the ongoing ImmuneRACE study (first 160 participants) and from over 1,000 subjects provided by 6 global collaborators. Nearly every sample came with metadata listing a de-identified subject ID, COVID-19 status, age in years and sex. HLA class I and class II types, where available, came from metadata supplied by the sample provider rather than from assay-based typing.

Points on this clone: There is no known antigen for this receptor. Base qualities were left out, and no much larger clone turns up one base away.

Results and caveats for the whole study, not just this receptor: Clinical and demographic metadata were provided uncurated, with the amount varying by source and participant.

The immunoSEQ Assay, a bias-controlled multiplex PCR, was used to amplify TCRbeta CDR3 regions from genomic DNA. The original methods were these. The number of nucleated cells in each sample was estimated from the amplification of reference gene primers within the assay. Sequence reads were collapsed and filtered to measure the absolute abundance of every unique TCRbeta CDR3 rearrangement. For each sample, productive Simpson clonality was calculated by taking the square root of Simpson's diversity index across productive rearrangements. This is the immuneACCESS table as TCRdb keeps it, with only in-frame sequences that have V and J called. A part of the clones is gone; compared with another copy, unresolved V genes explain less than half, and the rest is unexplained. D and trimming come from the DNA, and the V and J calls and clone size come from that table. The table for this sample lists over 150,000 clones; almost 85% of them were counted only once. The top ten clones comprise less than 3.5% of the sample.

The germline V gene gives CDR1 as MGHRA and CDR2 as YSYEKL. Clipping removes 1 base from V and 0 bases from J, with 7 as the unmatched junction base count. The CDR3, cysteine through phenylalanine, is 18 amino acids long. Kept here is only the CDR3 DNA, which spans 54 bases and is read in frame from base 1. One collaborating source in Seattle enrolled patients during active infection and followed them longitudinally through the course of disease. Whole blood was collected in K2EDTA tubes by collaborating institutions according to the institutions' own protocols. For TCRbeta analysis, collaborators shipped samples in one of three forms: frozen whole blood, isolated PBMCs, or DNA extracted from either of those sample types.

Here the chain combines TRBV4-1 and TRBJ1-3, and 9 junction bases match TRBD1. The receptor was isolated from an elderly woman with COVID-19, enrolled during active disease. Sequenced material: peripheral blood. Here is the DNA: TGCGCCAGCAGCCAAGCACAGGGGGCGGGGAGCTCTGGAAACACCATATATTTT. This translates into CASSQAQGAGSSGNTIYF.